The rows below give T cell receptor beta chains drawn from one sample of a study of T cells expressing NK-cell markers. TCRdb reprocessed the 5' RACE reads and keeps a single row for each CDR3 protein, giving no DNA. The sample has about 260,000 distinct CDR3 sequences. Sequencing used blood T cells: a sorted CD56 or NKG2C T cell subset, CD4+ or CD8+ T cells, or bulk PBMC T cells (not recorded which). Receptors were obtained from a man aged 18 to 35 in good health. The CDR3 runs from the conserved cysteine through the conserved F or W.

j_call v_call cdr3_aa
TRBJ1-4 TRBV14 CASSRRQGQEKLFF
TRBJ2-3 TRBV12-3/TRBV12-4 CASSKKIQGGTQYF
TRBJ1-5 TRBV12-3/TRBV12-4 CASTPGGNQPQHF
TRBJ2-3 TRBV20-1 CSASKGEMPDNRYF
TRBJ2-1 TRBV20-1 CSASRETGVYNEQFF
TRBJ2-3 TRBV5-4 CASSLGTSGIADTQYF
TRBJ2-1 TRBV27 CASSLLTSGRAYNEQFF
TRBJ2-3 TRBV12-3/TRBV12-4 CASNSGSTDTQYF
TRBJ1-1 TRBV20-1 CSAAQSGTEAFF
TRBJ1-5 TRBV19 CASSLRGPNQPQHF
TRBJ2-4 TRBV20-1 CSASGPGSIQYF
TRBJ2-3 TRBV12-3/TRBV12-4 CASSQRTDTQYF
TRBJ1-2 TRBV30 CAWSTPRVRGRDYGYTF
TRBJ2-3 TRBV12-3/TRBV12-4 CASSLGGTGNTDTQYF
TRBJ2-2 TRBV11-2 CASLRDGRSAGELFF
TRBJ2-1 TRBV12-3/TRBV12-4 CASRTPGPHGEQFF
TRBJ2-1 TRBV27 CASTPRGHPLDNEQFF
TRBJ1-1 TRBV28 CASSSRTGVYTEAFF
TRBJ1-1 TRBV20-1 CSARDRTLGEAFF
TRBJ2-1 TRBV10-3 CAISESIGASEQFF
TRBJ2-3 TRBV27 CASSSPGAPPDTQYF
TRBJ2-5 TRBV11-2 CASSKRTSGNPLQYF
TRBJ2-2 TRBV24-1 CATSDFRGSQWTGELFF
TRBJ2-6 TRBV10-1 CASSSPGLTCSGANVLTF
TRBJ2-7 TRBV29-1 CSAWRQGARNEQYF
TRBJ2-5 TRBV6-1 CASSLMGDSIGRGGSQYF
TRBJ2-6 TRBV12-3/TRBV12-4 CASGSGRSGANVLTF
TRBJ1-3 TRBV20-1 CSLSDPRQNTIYF
TRBJ1-5 TRBV20-1 CSAGRTGSNQPQHF
TRBJ1-1 TRBV5-5 CASSLQTGDTTGAFF
TRBJ1-2 TRBV5-5 CASSLALTGANYGYTF
TRBJ2-1 TRBV19 CASGGLPPSSYNEQFF
TRBJ1-1 TRBV20-1 CSASNREMNTEAFF
TRBJ1-5 TRBV15 CATSTQGNQPQHF
TRBJ2-6 TRBV28 CASSTGTGVNGANVLTF
TRBJ2-3 TRBV2 CASSGRADTQYF
TRBJ1-5 TRBV12-3/TRBV12-4 CASSLGHEGGPAQHF
TRBJ2-2 TRBV10-3 CAISTGTGLTGELFF
TRBJ2-2 TRBV6-1 CASRGLLAGPGELFF
TRBJ1-6 TRBV7-9 CASSFLGLPLHF
TRBJ1-4 TRBV7-9 CASSLGQGANEKLFF
TRBJ2-1 TRBV7-9 CASAPLISYNEQFF
TRBJ1-2 TRBV18 CASSPGQGAVAGYTF
TRBJ2-5 TRBV30 CAWSGQETQYF
TRBJ1-2 TRBV2 CASSGQGPGSGYTF
TRBJ2-6 TRBV6-1 CASEGAGTSSGANVLTF
TRBJ2-2 TRBV2 CASSARLAGATGELFF
TRBJ2-2 TRBV7-2 CASSLSGGRKNTGELFF
TRBJ2-7 TRBV9 CASSVERGRGGEQYF
TRBJ1-2 TRBV29-1 CSFMGGWPNYGYTF
TRBJ2-2 TRBV20-1 CSARATSGLNTGELFF
TRBJ2-3 TRBV29-1 CSGTSETDTQYF
TRBJ2-5 TRBV12-3/TRBV12-4 CASTLSLGQEFQETQYF
TRBJ2-3 TRBV24-1 CATSDLGSYTDTQYF
TRBJ1-1 TRBV12-3/TRBV12-4 CASRRTHPQEENTEAFF
TRBJ2-7 TRBV5-1 CASSSLEYEQYF
TRBJ2-5 TRBV20-1 CSASSPGQGVTQYF